This TCR beta chain came from a study of early T cells in non-severe SARS-CoV-2 infection. The V end was cut by 7 bases, the J end by 1 base, with 10 bases between. The CDR3 spans 13 residues. Each CDR3 protein is one row after TCRdb ran MiXCR on the 5' RACE reads. The sample carries 30,000 to 40,000 distinct CDR3 sequences, about 7% recorded once. This TCR came from an adult who was a healthcare worker with PCR-confirmed SARS-CoV-2 infection or an uninfected control (not recorded which). Sample: whole blood, taken at baseline. The genes are TRBV12-3 or TRBV12-4 and TRBJ1-1; no reliable D call. The CDR3 bases are TGTGCCAGCATCTTACGGCAGAACACTGAAGCTTTCTTT. Translation: CASILRQNTEAFF.